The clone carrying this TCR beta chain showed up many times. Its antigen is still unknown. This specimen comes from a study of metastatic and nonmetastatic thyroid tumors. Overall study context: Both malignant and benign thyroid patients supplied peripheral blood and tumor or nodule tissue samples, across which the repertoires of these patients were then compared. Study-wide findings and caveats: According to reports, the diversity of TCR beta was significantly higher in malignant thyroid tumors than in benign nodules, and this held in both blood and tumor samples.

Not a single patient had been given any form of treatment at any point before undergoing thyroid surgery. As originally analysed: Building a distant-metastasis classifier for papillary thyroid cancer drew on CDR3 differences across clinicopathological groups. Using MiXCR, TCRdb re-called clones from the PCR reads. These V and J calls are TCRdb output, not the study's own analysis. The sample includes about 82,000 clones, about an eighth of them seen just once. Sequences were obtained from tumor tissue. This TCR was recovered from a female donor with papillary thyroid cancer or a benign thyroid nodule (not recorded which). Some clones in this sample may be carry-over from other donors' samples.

This chain's CDR3 is CSASNLAGALGDTQYF. As DNA, the CDR3 is TGCAGTGCTAGTAATCTAGCGGGAGCCCTCGGTGATACGCAGTATTTT. This rearrangement joins TRBV20-1 to TRBJ2-3, with TRBD2 identical over 10 bases. Trimming took 3 bases from V and 6 from J; bases not matched to a gene: 12. Germline lookup yields CDR1 DFQATT and CDR2 SNEGSKA (reference sequence). This CDR3 region has 16 residues.